The clone carrying this T cell receptor beta chain was counted at least ten times. No antigen is known for it. MiXCR was run by TCRdb on the reads, yielding one entry per CDR3 protein. The sample includes about 490,000 distinct CDR3 sequences, approximately 10% of them seen just once. This specimen comes from a study of T cell repertoires in cytomegalovirus infection. Whole-study context: Signatures in public TCR beta sequences pointed to both CMV infection and matching HLA type.

Study-wide results and caveats: CMV-specific HLA-C-restricted TCR beta clonotypes dominated the ex vivo response. Totalled public TCR beta family frequency picked out people who carried CMV plus the relevant HLA.

CDR1 and CDR2 from the germline V gene are SGHAT and FQNNGV. V was pared by 0 bases and J by 1 base, with 7 bases between. The CDR3 extends over 15 amino acids. V usage is TRBV11-2 and J usage is TRBJ2-1; D possibly corresponds to TRBD1 (5 bases). Sequencing input: PBMCs. The receptor was derived from a human donor in good health (CMV status not recorded). Some clones in this sample may be carry-over from other donors' samples. The CDR3 coding sequence is TGTGCCAGCAGCTTAGATCCAGGGTCCTACAATGAGCAGTTCTTC. Translated: CASSLDPGSYNEQFF.